Presented here are 13 T cell receptor beta chains from one specimen sequenced in a study of blood T cell repertoires in COVID-19. Profiled with immunoSEQ multiplex PCR; TCRdb holds only in-frame clones, not every one. Of 150,000 to 200,000 clones listed, less than 85% are singletons. The sample comprised peripheral blood. The source is a middle-aged woman with COVID-19, enrolled during active disease.

This chain links TRBV5-5 with TRBJ2-3; D perhaps matches TRBD1 (6 bases). Germline V lookup: CDR1 SGHKS, CDR2 YYEKEE (reference sequence). There are 15 residues in the CDR3. V was cut by 6 bases and J by 0 bases, with 14 bases left in between. The CDR3 coding sequence is TGTGCCAGCATCCTAGGACAGACTAGCACAGATACGCAGTATTTT. It translates to CASILGQTSTDTQYF.

The chain uses TRBV28 and TRBJ2-7, with 7 bases identical to TRBD1. The J segment lost 0 bases and the V segment lost 5 bases, leaving 7 bases of the junction unmatched. This CDR3 spans 15 amino acids. CDR1 is MDHEN, CDR2 SYDVKM, per germline. The CDR3 protein is CASSPWKGASYEQYF. For the CDR3, the DNA is TGTGCCAGCAGTCCCTGGAAGGGGGCCTCCTACGAGCAGTACTTC. Full variable domain (missing parts from reference TRBV28 and TRBJ2-7): DVKVTQSSRYLVKRTGEKVFLECVQDMDHENMFWYRQDPGLGLRLIYFSYDVKMKEKGDIPEGYSVSREKKERFSLILESASTNQTSMYLCASSPWKGASYEQYFGPGTRLTVT.

This clone has a handful of counts. The chain links TRBV5-1 to TRBJ2-1; D perhaps matches TRBD2 (6 bases). Germline CDR1 and CDR2: SGHRS and YFSETQ. Deletions cut 4 bases from V and 5 bases from J, with 19 bases between. This CDR3 region has 16 residues. The CDR3 sequence: CASSPLGWRGNNEQFF. The CDR3 DNA follows: TGCGCCAGCAGCCCCTTAGGTTGGCGGGGAAACAATGAGCAGTTCTTC.

The CDR3 spells CASSVSGSNQPQHF. The CDR3 DNA is TGTGCCAGCAGCGTATCGGGGAGCAATCAGCCCCAGCATTTT. The genes are TRBV9 and TRBJ1-5, with D hard to call. Germline V gene sequence: CDR1 SGDLS, CDR2 YYNGEE. This CDR3 has 14 residues. V was shortened by 1 base and J by 1 base, with 6 bases between the two germline ends. The variable domain in full, completed from reference TRBV9 and TRBJ1-5, reads DSGVTQTPKHLITATGQRVTLRCSPRSGDLSVYWYQQSLDQGLQFLIQYYNGEERAKGNILERFSAQQFPDLHSELNLSSLELGDSALYFCASSVSGSNQPQHFGDGTRLSIL.

J is TRBJ2-2 and V is TRBV7-2; TRBD1 matches at 9 bases. This CDR3 spans 15 amino acids. Unmatched junction bases numbered 6, after V lost 5 bases and J lost 5 bases. CDR1 and CDR2 (germline): SGHTA, FQGNSA. CDR3 in amino acids: CASSKQGARTGELFF. DNA for the CDR3: TGTGCCAGCAGCAAACAGGGGGCGCGAACCGGGGAGCTGTTTTTT.

This clone was recorded a few times. The chain carries TRBV13 and TRBJ2-7; 7 bases map to TRBD2. The germline CDR1 and CDR2 sequences are PRHDT and FYEKMQ (reference sequence). The CDR3 covers 17 residues. The J segment lost 0 bases and the V segment lost 0 bases, leaving 8 bases of the junction unmatched. CDR3 residues: CASSLGPGRGFSYEQYF. As DNA, the CDR3 is TGTGCCAGCAGCTTAGGCCCGGGGCGGGGGTTCTCCTACGAGCAGTACTTC.

This clone was counted between two and nine times. J is TRBJ1-1 and V is TRBV5-1; tentative D call: TRBD1 (6 bases). Germline loops: CDR1 SGHRS, CDR2 YFSETQ. V lost 0 bases to trimming and J lost 5 bases, with 11 bases between them. The CDR3 has 14 residues. CDR3 loop: CASSLDGGWTEAFF. CDR3 nucleotides: TGCGCCAGCAGCTTGGATGGGGGCTGGACTGAAGCTTTCTTT.

V usage is TRBV5-4 and J usage is TRBJ2-5, with TRBD1 matching over 9 bases. The CDR3 length is 13 residues. Per the germline V gene, CDR1 is SGHNT and CDR2 is YYREEE (reference sequence). Germline trimming cut 4 bases from V and 5 bases from J; bases unmatched to any gene: 3. This CDR3 reads CASSVDRGETQYF. DNA for the CDR3: TGTGCCAGCAGCGTAGACAGGGGGGAGACCCAGTACTTC.

The chain is built from TRBV7-9 and TRBJ1-4, with 7 bases fitting TRBD1. From germline, CDR1 is SEHNR and CDR2 FQNEAQ (reference sequence). The CDR3 runs 15 residues. Losses at the gene ends were 5 bases for V and 8 bases for J; bases not matched to a gene: 11. Here the CDR3 reads CASSPGTALWEKLFF. The CDR3 DNA is TGTGCCAGCAGCCCGGGGACAGCTCTTTGGGAAAAACTGTTTTTT.

In regard to this clone: The sample holds other DNA sequences that translate to the same CDR3. The chain employs TRBV6-5 and TRBJ2-3; possibly TRBD2 for D (5 bases). Germline V CDR1 and CDR2: MNHEY, SVGAGI. This CDR3 spans 14 amino acids. The ends were cut back, 5 bases at V and 1 base at J, with 10 bases in the middle. CDR3: CASSLGLGTDTQYF. Here the CDR3 DNA reads TGTGCCAGCAGTCTTGGACTTGGCACAGATACGCAGTATTTT.

The chain couples TRBV25-1 to TRBJ1-2; D gene ambiguous. V was clipped by 3 bases and J by 0 bases, with 14 bases between them. Germline lookup yields CDR1 MGHDK and CDR2 SYGVNS. The CDR3 has 16 amino acids. The CDR3 nucleotides read TGTGCCAGCAGTGACTCTTCAGGCCCTTCTAACTATGGCTACACCTTC. As protein: CASSDSSGPSNYGYTF.

Only one count was recorded for this clone. V is TRBV21-1 and J is TRBJ2-7; the table's D call, TRBD1, has no DNA check behind it. TRBV21-1 is an annotated pseudogene. This CDR3 spans 15 amino acids. The CDR3 nucleotides read TGTGCCACCCTCGGACAGGGGGCTTTCATGAGCGAGCAGTACGTC. This codes for CATLGQGAFMSEQYV.

This clone was observed a single time. The chain links TRBV30 to TRBJ2-2; 7 positions agree with TRBD2. V dropped 1 base and J dropped 5; count of bases not matched to a gene: 16. Germline V gene sequence: CDR1 GTSNPN, CDR2 SVGIG (reference sequence). This CDR3 region has 18 residues. CDR3 sequence (DNA): TGTGCCTGGAGTGAACCTTACGGGCTAGCGGCCTTAACCGGGGAGCTGTTTTTT. This sequence encodes CAWSEPYGLAALTGELFF.